These T cell receptor beta chains were read from a single sample in a study of cytomegalovirus exposure and HLA in healthy donors. The method was immunoSEQ multiplex PCR; TCRdb's version includes in-frame clones alone and lacks a portion of them. The sample has roughly 200,000 clones, 77% seen once. The sample comprised PBMCs. The receptor set was obtained from a woman aged 55-75 years in good health and CMV-seropositive. Each CDR3 is given with its conserved first and last residue. A D gene is named only where the DNA matches it firmly. Clone sizes are given selectively: once, few, many, or a class where the clone is expanded.

NA	NA	TRBV7-8	TRBJ1-4	CASSPTSATNEKLFF	TGTGCCAGCAGTCCGACAAGTGCAACTAATGAAAAACTGTTTTTT
TRBD2	few	TRBV25-1	TRBJ2-1	CASSDIAGVDNEQFF	TGTGCCAGCAGTGATATAGCGGGAGTCGACAATGAGCAGTTCTTC
NA	NA	TRBV5-1	TRBJ2-1	CASSIVQGNSYNEQFF	TGCGCCAGCAGCATAGTACAGGGTAACTCCTACAATGAGCAGTTCTTC
TRBD2	NA	TRBV28	TRBJ2-3	CASSLFGAGARGDTQYF	TGTGCCAGCAGTTTATTCGGAGCGGGGGCTCGGGGCGATACGCAGTATTTT
TRBD1	NA	TRBV28	TRBJ2-7	CASSSPGQGASYEQYF	TGTGCCAGCAGTTCGCCGGGACAGGGGGCGTCCTACGAGCAGTACTTC
NA	NA	TRBV19	TRBJ1-5	CASSIGVSNQPQHF	TGTGCCAGTAGTATCGGGGTAAGCAATCAGCCCCAGCATTTT
TRBD1	NA	TRBV4-3	TRBJ2-1	CASSQGTGTYNEQFF	TGCGCCAGCAGTCAAGGGACAGGTACCTACAATGAGCAGTTCTTC
TRBD2	few	TRBV27	TRBJ2-3	CASRAGASGWGYTQYF	TGTGCCAGCCGGGCCGGGGCTAGCGGGTGGGGGTATACGCAGTATTTT
NA	NA	TRBV7-2	TRBJ2-1	CASSTGTPQQFF	TGTGCCAGCAGCACCGGGACACCGCAGCAGTTCTTC
NA	once	TRBV11-3	TRBJ1-1	CASSPQANTEAFF	TGTGCCAGCAGCCCTCAAGCGAACACTGAAGCTTTCTTT
NA	NA	TRBV15	TRBJ2-3	CATSRAGSGSTDTQYF	TGTGCCACCAGCAGAGCAGGGAGCGGGAGCACAGATACGCAGTATTTT
NA	NA	TRBV6-6	TRBJ1-5	CASSGENQPQHF	TGTGCCAGTTCAGGGGAAAATCAGCCCCAGCATTTT
NA	NA	TRBV7-2	TRBJ2-2	CASSLAPGSGELFF	TGTGCCAGCAGCTTAGCTCCCGGGTCCGGGGAGCTGTTTTTT
NA	NA	TRBV29-1	TRBJ2-3	CSAGQGTDTQYF	TGCAGTGCTGGGCAGGGAACAGATACGCAGTATTTT
NA	NA	TRBV19	TRBJ1-5	CASSFLSSNQPQHF	TGTGCCAGTAGTTTCCTTTCTAGCAATCAGCCCCAGCATTTT
TRBD1	NA	TRBV30	TRBJ1-5	CAWSGSDRRGQPQHF	TGTGCCTGGAGTGGGTCGGACAGGCGCGGACAGCCCCAGCATTTT
TRBD1	NA	TRBV6-5	TRBJ1-1	CASSYRDRNTEAFF	TGTGCCAGCAGTTACCGGGACAGGAACACTGAAGCTTTCTTT
TRBD1	NA	TRBV5-1	TRBJ2-3	CASSSALTGSDTQYF	TGCGCCAGCAGCTCGGCCCTGACAGGGTCAGATACGCAGTATTTT
NA	NA	TRBV9	TRBJ2-1	CASKADSYNEQFF	TGTGCCAGCAAAGCGGATTCCTACAATGAGCAGTTCTTC
NA	NA	TRBV6-5	TRBJ1-2	CASSGQNYGYTF	TGTGCCAGCAGTGGACAGAACTATGGCTACACCTTC
TRBD1	NA	TRBV18	TRBJ1-4	CASSSPGQGNEKLFF	TGTGCCAGCTCCTCACCCGGACAGGGTAATGAAAAACTGTTTTTT
NA	NA	TRBV28	TRBJ1-5	CASSPGDWSQPQHF	TGTGCCAGCAGCCCAGGGGATTGGAGTCAGCCCCAGCATTTT
NA	NA	TRBV4-2	TRBJ2-5	CASSLRTEETQYF	TGTGCCAGCAGCCTCAGGACAGAAGAGACCCAGTACTTC
TRBD1	NA	TRBV6-5	TRBJ1-1	CASSPGGTEAFF	TGTGCCAGCAGTCCAGGGGGAACTGAAGCTTTCTTT
TRBD1	NA	TRBV5-4	TRBJ2-7	CASRPGQGGTYEQYF	TGTGCCAGCAGACCTGGACAGGGGGGCACCTACGAGCAGTACTTC
TRBD1	NA	TRBV27	TRBJ1-2	CASSLRLGTGGSSNYGYTF	TGTGCCAGCAGTTTAAGGCTCGGGACAGGGGGTTCATCTAACTATGGCTACACCTTC
TRBD2	NA	TRBV28	TRBJ2-5	CASSKLAGGLQDTQYF	TGTGCCAGCAGCAAACTAGCGGGGGGCCTCCAAGATACCCAGTACTTC
TRBD1	NA	TRBV5-1	TRBJ1-4	CASSMGQGNEKLFF	TGCGCCAGCAGCATGGGACAGGGTAATGAAAAACTGTTTTTT
TRBD2	few	TRBV5-1	TRBJ2-7	CASSFIAGASSYEQYF	TGCGCCAGCAGCTTTATAGCGGGAGCCAGTTCCTACGAGCAGTACTTC
NA	NA	TRBV27	TRBJ2-6	CASRKQSSGANVLTF	TGTGCCAGCAGGAAGCAAAGCTCTGGGGCCAACGTCCTGACTTTC
TRBD1	few	TRBV14	TRBJ1-1	CASSHRGQGTEAFF	TGTGCCAGCAGTCACAGGGGGCAGGGCACTGAAGCTTTCTTT
NA	few	TRBV6-1	TRBJ1-2	CASSELVNYGYTF	TGTGCCAGCAGTGAACTTGTGAACTATGGCTACACCTTC
NA	once	TRBV28	TRBJ1-1	CASTLTANTEAFF	TGTGCCAGCACCCTGACAGCGAACACTGAAGCTTTCTTT
NA	NA	TRBV7-3	TRBJ2-7	CASSLTRGPYEQYF	TGTGCCAGCAGCTTAACGCGGGGTCCCTACGAGCAGTACTTC
TRBD2	NA	TRBV7-9	TRBJ2-3	CASSWEGLTDTQYF	TGTGCCAGCAGCTGGGAGGGGCTCACAGATACGCAGTATTTT
TRBD1	NA	TRBV5-1	TRBJ2-7	CASSLRRDRGFYEQYF	TGCGCCAGCAGCCTACGCCGGGACAGGGGGTTCTACGAGCAGTACTTC
TRBD1	few	TRBV28	TRBJ1-1	CASSLWGQLFMNTEAFF	TGTGCCAGCAGTTTATGGGGACAGCTCTTCATGAACACTGAAGCTTTCTTT
TRBD2	NA	TRBV7-8	TRBJ2-7	CASSPRLADEQYF	TGTGCCAGCAGCCCGCGACTAGCGGACGAGCAGTACTTC
NA	NA	TRBV6-4	TRBJ1-4	CASRKTDVFATNEKLFF	TGTGCCAGCAGAAAGACAGACGTCTTTGCAACTAATGAAAAACTGTTTTTT
NA	NA	TRBV6-1	TRBJ1-6	CASRTFQGPLHF	TGTGCCAGCAGGACCTTCCAGGGGCCCCTCCACTTT
NA	NA	TRBV19	TRBJ2-7	CASSGGGYSYEQYF	TGTGCCAGTAGTGGAGGGGGCTACTCCTACGAGCAGTACTTC
NA	NA	TRBV7-9	TRBJ1-1	CASSLDLGGRDTEAFF	TGTGCCAGCAGCTTAGATCTAGGAGGGCGGGACACTGAAGCTTTCTTT
TRBD1	NA	TRBV5-4	TRBJ1-1	CASSFELRGPNTEAFF	TGTGCCAGCAGCTTCGAACTCAGGGGGCCAAACACTGAAGCTTTCTTT
NA	NA	TRBV7-9	TRBJ1-6	CASSPSAGFNSPLHF	TGTGCCAGCAGCCCGTCAGCAGGGTTTAATTCACCCCTCCACTTT
TRBD2	NA	TRBV27	TRBJ2-7	CASSSRLAGGQEQYF	TGTGCCAGCAGTTCCCGACTAGCGGGGGGGCAAGAGCAGTACTTC
NA	NA	TRBV6-1	TRBJ1-2	CASSDHRTGGYGYTF	TGTGCCAGCAGTGATCACAGGACCGGGGGGTATGGCTACACCTTC
NA	NA	TRBV7-3	TRBJ2-1	CASSLAGSSSVNEQFF	TGTGCCAGCAGCTTAGCGGGCAGTTCATCGGTGAATGAGCAGTTCTTC
NA	few	TRBV5-1	TRBJ2-6	CASSPVPVGLGANGLTF	TGCGCCAGCAGCCCTGTCCCCGTGGGGTTAGGGGCCAACGGCCTGACTTTC